At least ten counts were recorded for the clone carrying this TCR beta chain. Its antigen is currently unknown. Germline V CDR1 and CDR2: MNHEY, SVGEGT. V was trimmed by 8 bases and J by 6 bases, leaving 11 bases between them. This CDR3 region has 13 residues. Unique molecular identifiers were in the cDNA, with template-switch universal primer binding. MiXCR, run by TCRdb on the 5' RACE reads, gives a single entry per CDR3 protein. The data hold fewer than 350,000 distinct CDR3 sequences, with more than 6.5% observed a single time. The data derive from a study of identical twins. Broader study findings: There was more out-of-frame TCR alpha sharing in monozygotic twins than models estimated. Some out-of-frame alpha sequences were shared by twins, and these showed excess low generation probability. For zero-insertion analyses, partial confounding could come from invariant MAIT and iNKT cells.

These data also formed part of another study, on yellow fever vaccine responses in identical twins.

Material for sequencing was memory (CD45RO+) T cells sorted from blood. The chain couples TRBV6-2 or TRBV6-3 to TRBJ1-6, with unresolved D. This receptor was taken from a woman between 18 and 29 years old in good health. The CDR3 reads CASFANFNSPLHF. The CDR3 nucleotides are TGTGCCAGCTTTGCCAACTTTAATTCACCCCTCCACTTT.